Listed below are T cell receptor beta chains from one sample, sequenced in a study of tumour-infiltrating T cells in Burkitt lymphoma. The method was immunoSEQ multiplex PCR; TCRdb's version includes in-frame clones alone and lacks a portion of them. Here the sample spans around 50,000 clones, around 31% being singletons. Specimen: tumor tissue. The receptors stem from a human donor with Burkitt lymphoma. The CDR3 runs from the conserved cysteine through the conserved F or W. A D gene is named only where the DNA matches it firmly. Clone size is shown for a subset of rows, as once, few, many or a class of expanded clone.

-,TRBJ2-5,TRBV27,-,CASSPRRERPQYF,TGTGCCAGCAGTCCAAGACGGGAGAGGCCCCAGTACTTC
-,TRBJ2-3,TRBV7-2,-,CASSLKAADTQYF,TGTGCCAGCAGCTTAAAAGCGGCAGATACGCAGTATTTT
-,TRBJ2-6,TRBV7-9,-,CASTLGGAASGANVLTF,TGTGCCAGCACTCTGGGGGGAGCGGCCTCTGGGGCCAACGTCCTGACTTTC
-,TRBJ2-1,TRBV9,-,CASSSRQTIINEQFF,TGTGCCAGCAGCTCACGACAGACTATCATCAATGAGCAGTTCTTC
-,TRBJ1-1,TRBV19,-,CASSSGLRGNTEAFF,TGTGCCAGTAGCTCAGGGTTAAGAGGGAACACTGAAGCTTTCTTT
-,TRBJ2-7,TRBV27,-,CASRRVQGYEQYF,TGTGCCAGCAGGAGGGTTCAGGGATACGAGCAGTACTTC
-,TRBJ1-6,TRBV11-2,-,CASSLDRVLSPLHF,TGTGCCAGCAGCTTAGATCGGGTTCTTTCACCCCTCCACTTT
-,TRBJ1-4,TRBV7-9,-,CASSPFSPANEKLFF,TGTGCCAGCAGTCCCTTTAGTCCGGCTAATGAAAAACTGTTTTTT
few,TRBJ1-5,TRBV9,-,CASSPGVGSNQPQHF,TGTGCCAGCAGCCCAGGGGTTGGGAGCAATCAGCCCCAGCATTTT
-,TRBJ2-7,TRBV28,-,CASVGGGKYEQYF,TGTGCCAGCGTCGGGGGCGGGAAGTACGAGCAGTACTTC
-,TRBJ2-7,TRBV6-4,TRBD1,CASKIIGDRSYEQYF,TGTGCCAGCAAAATTATAGGGGACAGATCCTACGAGCAGTACTTC
few,TRBJ2-3,TRBV4-2,TRBD1,CASSQTGDYTQYF,TGTGCCAGCAGCCAAACAGGGGATTATACGCAGTATTTT
few,TRBJ2-1,TRBV7-8,TRBD1,CASSSTGEKGTEQFF,TGTGCCAGCAGCTCGACAGGGGAAAAGGGAACTGAGCAGTTCTTC
few,TRBJ1-6,TRBV27,TRBD1,CASSHGQGGNSPLHF,TGTGCCAGCAGCCACGGACAGGGCGGGAATTCACCCCTCCACTTT
-,TRBJ2-3,TRBV7-2,-,CASSSSWAASTDTQYF,TGTGCCAGCAGCTCTTCGTGGGCGGCAAGCACAGATACGCAGTATTTT
-,TRBJ1-2,TRBV28,-,CASSLFGIGYTF,TGTGCCAGCAGTTTATTCGGGATTGGCTACACCTTC